Below, 32 T cell receptor beta chains from the same sample are listed, as sequenced in a study of T-cell memory formation after mild COVID-19. Using its own MiXCR run on the 5' RACE reads, TCRdb lists one record per CDR3 protein. This sample yields 250,000 to 300,000 distinct CDR3 sequences, of which roughly 15% are seen a single time; roughly 23% belongs to the top ten. Sequenced sample: PBMCs or a T cell subset sorted from them (not recorded which). The source of these receptors is a man between 18 and 29 years old who had mild COVID-19 (a few samples of this study predate the infection). Cell type and time point are not known.

The sample holds a few counts of this clonotype. One junction end disagrees with the germline gene, perhaps due to a read error. The chain is built from TRBV7-2 and TRBJ2-3, with no clear D. Germline V gene sequence: CDR1 SGHTA, CDR2 FQGNSA. The CDR3 is 16 amino acids. The chain's CDR3 is CASTLGYGVNTDTQYF. The CDR3 DNA reads TGTGCCAGCACCTTAGGATATGGGGTAAACACAGATACGCAGTATTTT.

J is TRBJ2-5 and V is TRBV7-8, with D hard to call. V lost 3 bases, J lost 2 bases, and 4 bases lay in between. Germline V gene sequence: CDR1 SGHVS, CDR2 FQNEAQ. This CDR3 has 12 residues. The CDR3 bases are TGTGCCAGCAGCTTTCAACAAGAGACCCAGTACTTC. Protein sequence: CASSFQQETQYF.

This clonotype was observed a single time. The genes are TRBV6-2 or TRBV6-3 and TRBJ1-6, with D unresolved. The CDR3 spans 14 residues. Germline-derived CDR1 and CDR2 are MNHEY and SVGEGT. V lost 2 bases to trimming and J lost 7 bases, with 9 bases between them. Here the CDR3 reads CASSYAAANSPLHF. CDR3 nucleotides: TGTGCCAGCAGTTACGCGGCAGCAAATTCACCCCTCCACTTT.

This clonotype was detected ten times or more. V and J are TRBV12-3 or TRBV12-4 and TRBJ2-7, with 7 positions matching TRBD1. CDR3 length: 14 amino acids. V was clipped by 9 bases and J by 0 bases; unmatched bases: 8. In DNA form, the CDR3 reads TGTGCCAGTTCTCGGACAGGTTCCTCCTACGAGCAGTACGTC. This codes for CASSRTGSSYEQYV.

This clonotype was seen more than once but under ten times. This chain connects TRBV30 to TRBJ1-4, with D uncertain. The germline V and J ends were trimmed by 3 bases and 5 bases, with 10 bases remaining between them. The CDR3 length is 13 residues. Germline loops: CDR1 GTSNPN, CDR2 SVGIG (reference sequence). CDR3 sequence: CAWSSQNNEKLFF. CDR3 in DNA: TGTGCCTGGAGCAGCCAGAACAATGAAAAACTGTTTTTT.

This clonotype occurred a few times. The rearrangement joins TRBV7-2 to TRBJ2-3, with a tentative D call TRBD1 (5 bases). The ends were cut back, 4 bases at V and 4 bases at J, with 15 bases in the middle. The germline gives CDR1 SGHTA, CDR2 FQGNSA. The CDR3 runs 15 residues. The CDR3 spells CASSSGLYRSDTQYF. The CDR3 DNA sequence: TGTGCCAGCAGCTCAGGGCTTTATCGCTCAGATACGCAGTATTTT.

The rearrangement uses TRBV19 and TRBJ1-2; D is ambiguous. The V end lost 5 bases, the J end lost 0 bases, and 10 bases lay between the germline ends. Germline CDR1 is LNHDA and CDR2 is SQIVND (reference sequence). The CDR3 totals 14 residues. Here the CDR3 reads CASSAAVANYGYTF. CDR3 nucleotides: TGTGCCAGTAGTGCGGCGGTCGCTAACTATGGCTACACCTTC. Full variable domain (rest looked up from reference TRBV19 and TRBJ1-2): DGGITQSPKYLFRKEGQNVTLSCEQNLNHDAMYWYRQDPGQGLRLIYYSQIVNDFQKGDIAEGYSVSREKKESFPLTVTSAQKNPTAFYLCASSAAVANYGYTFGSGTRLTVV.

This chain links TRBV12-5 with TRBJ2-1; a weak D match, TRBD1 (6 bases). The V and J ends lost 5 bases and 6 bases respectively, with 11 bases between them. Looked up from germline, CDR1 is LGHNT and CDR2 is FRNRAP. The CDR3 covers 13 residues. DNA of the CDR3: TGTGCTAGTGGTGGGTGGGGGCTCAATGAGCAGTTCTTC. It specifies CASGGWGLNEQFF.

The genes are TRBV20-1 and TRBJ2-1, with TRBD2 matching 16 bases. CDR1 and CDR2 from the germline V gene are DFQATT and SNEGSKA (reference sequence). The CDR3 runs to 17 residues. Trimming cost V 0 bases and J 8 bases; bases outside gene matches: 7. CDR3 sequence reads: CSARDRGLAGGPYEQFF. DNA of the CDR3: TGCAGTGCTAGAGATCGGGGACTAGCGGGGGGGCCCTATGAGCAGTTCTTC.

A word on this clonotype: One junction end does not reproduce the germline sequence, and a read error may be involved. The chain recombines TRBV2 with TRBJ1-2, with 12 bases identical to TRBD1. The CDR3 covers 15 residues. Germline CDR1 reads SNHLY; CDR2 reads FYNNEI. CDR3 DNA: TGTGCCACCACTGGGACAGGGGGCGATGTTTATGGCTACCCCTTC. Translating it yields CATTGTGGDVYGYPF.

The chain carries TRBV29-1 and TRBJ1-2, with 7 bases fitting TRBD1. This CDR3 has 13 amino acids. The germline V gene has CDR1 SQVTM and CDR2 ANQGSEA. The junction had 8 bases not matched to a gene; V was cut back by 7 bases and J by 3 bases. The CDR3 reads CSALETGYYGYTF. The CDR3 region has the DNA TGCAGCGCTCTCGAGACAGGGTACTATGGCTACACCTTC. Based on the CDR3 plus reference TRBV29-1 and TRBJ1-2, the full variable domain is SAVISQKPSRDICQRGTSLTIQCQVDSQVTMMFWYRQQPGQSLTLIATANQGSEATYESGFVIDKFPISRPNLTFSTLTVSNMSPEDSSIYLCSALETGYYGYTFGSGTRLTVV.

This clonotype turned up a few times. The chain has TRBV6-2 or TRBV6-3 and TRBJ1-1, with unresolved D. V shed 6 bases and J shed 4 bases, with 9 bases lying between them. The CDR3 is 12 residues long. Germline CDR1 reads MNHEY; CDR2 reads SVGEGT. The CDR3 sequence: CASSPGSTEAFF. Here the CDR3 DNA reads TGTGCCAGCAGCCCCGGGAGCACTGAAGCTTTCTTT.

This clonotype was counted between two and nine times. The rearrangement links TRBV12-3 or TRBV12-4 to TRBJ1-4; 10 bases are a match to TRBD1. This CDR3 is 18 amino acids long. Trimming removed 6 bases from V and 1 base from J; junction bases left unmatched: 11. CDR3 residues: CASRGKTGGLQTNEKLFF. The CDR3 DNA sequence: TGTGCCAGCAGGGGGAAGACAGGGGGCCTCCAAACTAATGAAAAACTGTTTTTT.

V and J are TRBV7-9 and TRBJ1-4, with D possibly matching TRBD1 (6 bases). The V gene lost 4 bases and the J gene lost 8 bases, with 17 bases spanning the gap. CDR1 and CDR2 (germline): SEHNR, FQNEAQ (reference sequence). There are 15 residues in the CDR3. The CDR3 loop is CASSSGHSGSEKLFF. The CDR3 bases are TGTGCCAGCAGCTCGGGACACTCAGGCTCCGAAAAACTGTTTTTT.

There are a few counts of this clonotype. The gene calls are TRBV21-1 and TRBJ1-1; the D call in the table, TRBD1, was not verified against the DNA. TRBV21-1 represents a pseudogene. This CDR3 has 15 residues. The CDR3 loop reads CASSKGGHFVGEAFF. The CDR3 DNA reads as TGTGCCAGCAGCAAAGGAGGACACTTCGTCGGGGAAGCTTTCTTT.

The rearrangement joins TRBV5-1 to TRBJ1-4; TRBD1 matches at 10 bases. V was clipped by 0 bases and J by 5 bases; unmatched bases: 4. Germline V gives CDR1 SGHRS, CDR2 YFSETQ. This CDR3 has 16 residues. The CDR3 DNA sequence: TGCGCCAGCAGCTTGGCCCGGGGACAGGGGAATGAAAAACTGTTTTTT. Amino acids: CASSLARGQGNEKLFF.

The sample holds a few counts of this clonotype. The gene calls are TRBV4-3 and TRBJ1-1; D gene ambiguous. This CDR3 is 14 amino acids long. V was clipped by 1 base and J by 0 bases, with 6 bases between them. CDR1 LGHNA and CDR2 YSLEER come from the germline V gene. The CDR3 DNA reads TGCGCCAGCAGCCAAGCGTCAGTGAACACTGAAGCTTTCTTT. Translation gives CASSQASVNTEAFF.

The chain is built from TRBV15 and TRBJ1-5; D is possibly TRBD1 (6 bases). V was pared by 4 bases and J by 0 bases, with 13 bases between. The germline V gene encodes CDR1 LNHNV and CDR2 YYDKDF (reference sequence). The CDR3 has 16 residues. CDR3 bases: TGTGCCACCAGCAACTTACAGGGTTATAGCAATCAGCCCCAGCATTTT. It yields the protein CATSNLQGYSNQPQHF.

The CDR3 here is CASSDGTGGPWDNEQFF. The CDR3 nucleotides are TGTGCCAGCAGTGACGGCACAGGGGGACCGTGGGACAATGAGCAGTTCTTC. The chain recombines TRBV2 with TRBJ2-1; 8 bases are shared with TRBD1. The CDR3 consists of 17 residues. Looked up from germline, CDR1 is SNHLY and CDR2 is FYNNEI. V trimming: 3 bases; J trimming: 5 bases; junction bases outside the gene matches: 12.

This clonotype was counted once. The chain carries TRBV24-1 and TRBJ2-3; D tentatively reads TRBD1 or TRBD2 (5 bases each). Trimming left V 5 bases short and J 4 bases short, with 9 bases between. The V gene's germline CDR1 is KGHDR and CDR2 SFDVKD. This CDR3 is built from 13 residues. CDR3: CATSVRGSDTQYF. CDR3 sequence (DNA): TGTGCCACCAGTGTTCGGGGCTCAGATACGCAGTATTTT.

The V and J genes are TRBV10-3 and TRBJ2-3; D call uncertain. The CDR3 contains 11 residues. Germline V lookup: CDR1 ENHRY, CDR2 SYGVKD. Deletions cut 6 bases from V and 6 bases from J, with 7 bases between. In DNA, the CDR3 is TGTGCCATCAGAGAAGGGGATACGCAGTATTTT. This encodes CAIREGDTQYF.

The rearrangement links TRBV27 to TRBJ1-1, with D possibly being TRBD1 (6 bases). Trimming left V 10 bases short and J 11 bases short, with 23 bases between. Germline V gene lookup returns CDR1 MNHEY and CDR2 SMNVEV (reference sequence). This CDR3 has 13 residues. The CDR3 DNA follows: TGTGCCACCCATGATATCACAGGGCTAAGGGCTTTCTTT. It specifies CATHDITGLRAFF.

This rearrangement joins TRBV2 to TRBJ2-3; D is perhaps TRBD1 (6 bases). The V end was cut by 0 bases, the J end by 5 bases, with 18 bases between. Per germline, CDR1 SNHLY and CDR2 FYNNEI. The CDR3 loop spans 17 amino acids. CDR3 nucleotide sequence: TGTGCCAGCAGTGAAGCCCGGGACACCCAACCGGGAGATACGCAGTATTTT. It codes for CASSEARDTQPGDTQYF. Based on the CDR3 plus reference TRBV2 and TRBJ2-3, the full variable domain is EPEVTQTPSHQVTQMGQEVILRCVPISNHLYFYWYRQILGQKVEFLVSFYNNEISEKSEIFDDQFSVERPDGSNFTLKIRSTKLEDSAMYFCASSEARDTQPGDTQYFGPGTRLTVL.

This clonotype was observed a handful of times. The chain couples TRBV7-2 to TRBJ1-1; D is perhaps TRBD1 (6 bases). The germline V gene has CDR1 SGHTA and CDR2 FQGNSA. V was trimmed by 5 bases and J by 1 base, leaving 14 bases between them. The CDR3 extends over 15 amino acids. The CDR3 protein is CASSPRGDTNTEAFF. The CDR3 DNA follows: TGTGCCAGCAGCCCGCGGGGGGACACGAACACTGAAGCTTTCTTT.

In its sample, this clonotype was seen a few times. The rearrangement uses TRBV2 and TRBJ2-3; 9 nucleotides agree with TRBD2. The germline gives CDR1 SNHLY, CDR2 FYNNEI. With V trimmed by 5 bases and J by 5 bases, 8 bases remained unmatched. This CDR3 is built from 15 residues. In DNA form, the CDR3 reads TGTGCCAGCAGTCGCGGGGGGGCCATAGGAGATACGCAGTATTTT. Translation: CASSRGGAIGDTQYF.

This clonotype was seen ten or more times. The chain combines TRBV5-1 with TRBJ2-1; 8 bases are a match to TRBD1. V shed 4 bases, J shed 4 bases, and the junction held 7 bases outside the gene matches. This CDR3 region has 15 residues. Germline V gene sequence: CDR1 SGHRS, CDR2 YFSETQ. For the CDR3, the DNA is TGCGCCAGCAGCCAAGACAGGGGCTCTTACAATGAGCAGTTCTTC. Translating gives CASSQDRGSYNEQFF.

As DNA, the CDR3 is TGTGCCAGCAGATCCAGGGTATCCCAAGGGGAGACCCAGTACTTC. This sequence encodes CASRSRVSQGETQYF. This chain joins TRBV12-3 or TRBV12-4 and TRBJ2-5, with TRBD1 as a possible D gene (5 bases). This CDR3 is 15 amino acids long. V lost 6 bases, J lost 5 bases, and 19 bases lay in between.

The chain has TRBV5-1 and TRBJ1-2, with D uncertain. CDR3 length: 13 residues. CDR1 is SGHRS, CDR2 YFSETQ, per germline. With 2 bases removed from V and 5 bases from J, the gap between germline ends came to 10 bases. CDR3 bases: TGCGCCAGCAGCTTTCATGCCGATTATGGCTACACCTTC. Its protein is CASSFHADYGYTF.

On this clonotype: Its ends do not fully match the called genes, so a read error is possible. CDR3 region: CSARAGGGHYNERFF. DNA of the CDR3: TGCAGTGCTAGAGCTGGTGGGGGGCACTACAATGAGCGGTTCTTC. This rearrangement joins TRBV20-1 to TRBJ2-1; perhaps D is TRBD1 or TRBD2 (6 bases each). Germline assignment: CDR1 DFQATT and CDR2 SNEGSKA (reference sequence). The CDR3 consists of 15 residues.

This clonotype was seen a few times. In DNA, the CDR3 is TGTGCCAGCAGCGTAGACCCTAGCGGGGGGGCCTCGCAGTACTTC. This encodes CASSVDPSGGASQYF. This rearrangement joins TRBV9 to TRBJ2-7, with 12 bases that match TRBD2. V trimming: 0 bases; J trimming: 9 bases; junction bases outside the gene matches: 7. The V gene's germline CDR1 is SGDLS and CDR2 YYNGEE. This CDR3 is 15 amino acids long. The whole variable domain, remainder taken from reference TRBV9 and TRBJ2-7, is DSGVTQTPKHLITATGQRVTLRCSPRSGDLSVYWYQQSLDQGLQFLIQYYNGEERAKGNILERFSAQQFPDLHSELNLSSLELGDSALYFCASSVDPSGGASQYFGPGTRLTVT.

This clonotype occurred many times. V and J are TRBV7-2 and TRBJ2-5; 8 bases match TRBD2. The CDR3 covers 13 residues. Germline CDR1 SGHTA, CDR2 FQGNSA. Germline trimming cut 3 bases from V and 6 bases from J; bases unmatched to any gene: 3. DNA for the CDR3: TGTGCCAGCAGCTTGGGACTAGGAAAGACCCAGTACTTC. It is translated as CASSLGLGKTQYF.

The rearrangement links TRBV5-1 to TRBJ2-5; D is undetermined. This CDR3 contains 14 residues. Germline V gene sequence: CDR1 SGHRS, CDR2 YFSETQ. Trimming removed 3 bases from V and 4 bases from J, with 13 bases in between. The DNA of the CDR3 is TGCGCCAGCAGCTGGGAAGCCACCGTAGAGACCCAGTACTTC. Protein product: CASSWEATVETQYF.